These T cell receptor beta chains were read from a single sample in a study of T cell responses to AZD1222 COVID-19 vaccine. Sequenced by immunoSEQ multiplex PCR; TCRdb stores in-frame clones only, minus some. Among tens of thousands of clones listed, about 92% were seen once. The input for sequencing was peripheral blood, taken on day 0 of AZD1222 vaccination. These receptors came from an adult in good health. The CDR3 runs from the conserved cysteine through the conserved F or W. The order of the fields is J gene, V gene, D gene, clone size, CDR3 DNA, CDR3 protein. D genes are given only for firm matches. Clone size appears in some rows only: once, few, many, or a class for an expanded clone.

>TRBJ2-7|TRBV9|-|few
TGTGCCAGCAGCGTAGAATTCGGGTCCGACGAGCAGTACTTC
CASSVEFGSDEQYF
>TRBJ1-2|TRBV19|-|-
TGTGCCGCCGACTCTAACTATGGCTACACCTTC
CAADSNYGYTF
>TRBJ2-1|TRBV6-1|TRBD2|-
TGTGCCAGCAGTGAAGGACTAGCGGGATTCTTTGAGCAGTTCTTC
CASSEGLAGFFEQFF
>TRBJ2-1|TRBV6-6|-|-
TGTGCCAGCAGCCCAGGGAGAATAGATCGGTTCTTC
CASSPGRIDRFF
>TRBJ2-1|TRBV18|TRBD1|-
TGTGCCAGCTCCCCGGGGACAGGGGCGTACAATGAGCAGTTCTTC
CASSPGTGAYNEQFF
>TRBJ2-5|TRBV7-3|TRBD2|-
TGTGCCAGCAGCTTAATAGGGCCTGGGGAGGGAGAGACCCAGTACTTC
CASSLIGPGEGETQYF
>TRBJ2-1|TRBV5-6|-|once
TGTGCCAGCAGCCCAGGACAGTTTAGGAATGAGCAGTTCTTC
CASSPGQFRNEQFF
>TRBJ1-2|TRBV7-2|-|-
TGTGCCAGCAGCCTAGTTCGGGGCGCTAACTATGGCTACACCTTC
CASSLVRGANYGYTF
>TRBJ1-1|TRBV27|TRBD1|-
TGTGCCAGCAGAGGGGACAGCTTGAGGGCTTTCTTT
CASRGDSLRAFF
>TRBJ1-1|TRBV28|TRBD1|-
TGTGCCAGCAAAAGGGGGCAAGAAAAAGCTTTCTTT
CASKRGQEKAFF
>TRBJ1-5|TRBV28|TRBD1|-
TGTGCCAGCAGTTCCGGTGTGGACAGGGTACGTCAGCCCCAGCATTTT
CASSSGVDRVRQPQHF
>TRBJ2-1|TRBV4-2|-|-
TGTGCCAGCAGCCAAGTAGGAGGGGGGAACAATGAGCAGTTCTTC
CASSQVGGGNNEQFF
>TRBJ2-2|TRBV3-1/TRBV3-2|-|-
TGTGCCAGCAGCCTTAGGAACACCGGGGAGCTGTTTTTT
CASSLRNTGELFF
>TRBJ1-1|TRBV6-5|-|-
TGTGCCAGCAGTCGTCTGGGATCTGAAGCTTTCTTT
CASSRLGSEAFF
>TRBJ2-7|TRBV19|TRBD1|-
TGTGCCAGTAGTATAGGGACAGGGGCCCACTACGAGCAGTACTTC
CASSIGTGAHYEQYF
>TRBJ2-3|TRBV7-3|-|few
TGTGCCAGCAGCTTAGGTCGCCTCACAGATACGCAGTATTTT
CASSLGRLTDTQYF
>TRBJ1-6|TRBV14|-|-
TGTGCCAGCAGTCGGACAAGTTCAAGCTCCTATAATTCACCCCTCCACTTT
CASSRTSSSSYNSPLHF
>TRBJ1-2|TRBV18|-|-
TGTGCCAGCTCACCTAACGACAGGTCACAGGGAGCGGGGTATGGCTACACCTTC
CASSPNDRSQGAGYGYTF
>TRBJ1-1|TRBV7-9|-|-
TGTGCCAGCAGCTTGGGGGGCGACACTGAAGCTTTCTTT
CASSLGGDTEAFF
>TRBJ2-1|TRBV5-1|TRBD2|-
TGCGCCAGCAGCTTGTGGGGACTAGCGGGATTAAATGAGCAGTTCTTC
CASSLWGLAGLNEQFF
>TRBJ1-2|TRBV2|TRBD1|-
TGTGCCAACCGGGACAGGGGGTTCTATGGCTACACCTTC
CANRDRGFYGYTF
>TRBJ2-5|TRBV9|TRBD1|-
TGTGCCAGCAGCGTGGGGGACAGGGAAGAGACCCAGTACTTC
CASSVGDREETQYF
>TRBJ2-7|TRBV19|TRBD2|once
TGTGCCAGTAGCCGTATAGCGGGAGGCAGGTACGAGCAGTACTTC
CASSRIAGGRYEQYF
>TRBJ1-1|TRBV2|-|-
TGTGCCAGCAGTGCGGAGTCAGGGGCATGGACTGAAGCTTTCTTT
CASSAESGAWTEAFF
>TRBJ2-1|TRBV2|TRBD2|-
TGTGCCAGCAGGGGGACTAGCGGTGGTGAGCAGTTCTTC
CASRGTSGGEQFF
>TRBJ1-5|TRBV6-1|-|-
TGTGCCAGCAGTGAAGCACACGATCAGCCCCAGCATTTT
CASSEAHDQPQHF
>TRBJ2-1|TRBV7-9|TRBD1|-
TGTGCCAGCACCCCACAGGGGGCGAGTGAGCAGTTCTTC
CASTPQGASEQFF
>TRBJ2-7|TRBV11-2|TRBD1|-
TGTGCCAGCAGCCAGCTACAGGGGGTTCCCTACGAGCAGTACTTC
CASSQLQGVPYEQYF
>TRBJ2-5|TRBV2|-|-
TGTGCCAGCAGACAGGGGAGGTTGGAGACCCAGTACTTC
CASRQGRLETQYF
>TRBJ2-5|TRBV4-1|TRBD2|-
TGCGCCAGCAGCCAAGATCTCAGGGGACTAGCGGGAGGGTGGTTCGAGACCCAGTACTTC
CASSQDLRGLAGGWFETQYF
>TRBJ1-2|TRBV5-8|TRBD1|-
TGTGCCAGCAGCTTGGCCGGGACAGGTGGCAACTATGGCTACACCTTC
CASSLAGTGGNYGYTF
>TRBJ1-1|TRBV18|-|once
TGTGCCAGCTCACAGGACAGCATGAACACTGAAGCTTTCTTT
CASSQDSMNTEAFF
>TRBJ2-6|TRBV5-5|-|-
TGTGCCAGCAGCTCAACAGGGTTCGGGGCCAACGTCCTGACTTTC
CASSSTGFGANVLTF